The rows below give T cell receptor beta chains drawn from one sample of a study of T cell responses to AZD1222 COVID-19 vaccine. Assay: immunoSEQ multiplex PCR; the TCRdb copy retains only in-frame clones and omits some. The sample contains tens of thousands of clones, more than 90% of which appear only once. The sequencing here drew on peripheral blood, taken on day 0 of AZD1222 vaccination. The receptors come from an adult in good health. Both conserved end residues are trimmed from each CDR3.

TRBV27	TRBJ1-2	VIPPQIFQNYGYT
TRBV5-1	TRBJ1-1	ASSLGTGTEAF
TRBV6-5	TRBJ1-1	ASGAGGGNTEAF
TRBV6-5	TRBJ1-3	ASSYSIRTSGNTIY
TRBV2	TRBJ1-2	ASNLARDSTYGYT
TRBV2	TRBJ1-2	ASSDRVGVYGYT
TRBV30	TRBJ1-4	AWSVDPTGADEKLF
TRBV12-3/TRBV12-4	TRBJ1-6	ASSSSNNSPLH
TRBV12-3/TRBV12-4	TRBJ2-3	ASGEGDTDTQY
TRBV4-3	TRBJ2-7	ASSPMIGGGYEQY
TRBV5-5	TRBJ2-1	ASSYPRVDEQF
TRBV7-2	TRBJ2-3	ASSPGGLPPDTQY
TRBV7-6	TRBJ1-1	ASSLEGRVGTEAF
TRBV7-6	TRBJ2-7	ASSLAGPYEQY
TRBV27	TRBJ2-1	ASSFNRGLAAQF
TRBV3-1/TRBV3-2	TRBJ2-7	ASSPDTYEQY
TRBV6-4	TRBJ2-7	ASHSGESSYEQY
TRBV11-2	TRBJ1-1	ASSLESAMNTEAF
TRBV5-1	TRBJ1-2	ASSRTGSNYGYT
TRBV24-1	TRBJ2-6	ATSTGSSGANVLT
TRBV23-1	TRBJ1-6	ARKRSGGLSPLH
TRBV4-3	TRBJ1-1	ASSHRPHSNTEAF
TRBV28	TRBJ1-2	ASRNNGNYGYT
TRBV7-9	TRBJ2-1	ASSLDQRGEQF
TRBV19	TRBJ1-5	ASSIVRGTNQPQH
TRBV5-1	TRBJ1-5	ASSLLVQNSNQPQH
TRBV9	TRBJ1-6	ASSVWQDGDSPLH
TRBV12-2	TRBJ1-5	ASRLQGRRNQPQH
TRBV6-5	TRBJ1-1	ASRRQGAFSAF
TRBV18	TRBJ1-4	ASSPPAANEKLF
TRBV2	TRBJ1-2	ASRGTAYGYT
TRBV6-5	TRBJ1-4	ASSYSGRREKLF
TRBV5-5	TRBJ2-7	ASSLRGLAGVGEQY
TRBV3-1/TRBV3-2	TRBJ2-3	ASSQEKLAADTQY
TRBV9	TRBJ2-4	ASSIQAGGDHIQY
TRBV5-1	TRBJ1-2	ASRLTGGAYSYT
TRBV5-1	TRBJ2-7	ASSLAGTSKMAYEQY
TRBV6-2/TRBV6-3	TRBJ1-6	ASSQDRGNSPLH
TRBV19	TRBJ1-1	ASSISTNTEAF
TRBV5-1	TRBJ2-7	ASSGTGGSYEQY
TRBV5-4	TRBJ2-6	ASSEDRTGANVLT
TRBV28	TRBJ1-3	ASSSPRGGVGNTIY
TRBV28	TRBJ1-4	ASSKQGSNEKLF